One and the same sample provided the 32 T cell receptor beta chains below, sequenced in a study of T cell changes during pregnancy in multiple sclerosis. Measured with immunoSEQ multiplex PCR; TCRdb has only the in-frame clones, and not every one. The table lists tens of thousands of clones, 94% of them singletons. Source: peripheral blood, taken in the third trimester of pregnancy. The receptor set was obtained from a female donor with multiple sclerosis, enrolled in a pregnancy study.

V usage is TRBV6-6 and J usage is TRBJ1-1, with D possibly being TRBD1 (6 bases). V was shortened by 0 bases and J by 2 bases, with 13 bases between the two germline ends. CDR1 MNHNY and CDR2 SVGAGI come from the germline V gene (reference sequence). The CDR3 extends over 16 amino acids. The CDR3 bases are TGTGCCAGCAGTTACTCGACGTGGGGGGGCAACACTGAAGCTTTCTTT. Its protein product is CASSYSTWGGNTEAFF.

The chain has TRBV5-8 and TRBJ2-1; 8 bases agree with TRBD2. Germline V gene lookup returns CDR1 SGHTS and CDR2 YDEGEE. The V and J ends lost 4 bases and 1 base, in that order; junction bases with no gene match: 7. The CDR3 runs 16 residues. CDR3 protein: CASSGGLADSYNEQFF. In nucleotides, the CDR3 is TGTGCCAGCAGCGGAGGACTAGCAGATTCCTACAATGAGCAGTTCTTC.

The CDR3 DNA is TGTGCCAGCAGTGAAGGCGGGGCCGCCGAAGCTTTCTTT. It codes for CASSEGGAAEAFF. The genes are TRBV25-1 and TRBJ1-1; TRBD1 might be the D (5 bases). V was clipped by 2 bases and J by 8 bases, with 12 bases between them. CDR1 and CDR2 (germline): MGHDK, SYGVNS. The CDR3 extends over 13 amino acids.

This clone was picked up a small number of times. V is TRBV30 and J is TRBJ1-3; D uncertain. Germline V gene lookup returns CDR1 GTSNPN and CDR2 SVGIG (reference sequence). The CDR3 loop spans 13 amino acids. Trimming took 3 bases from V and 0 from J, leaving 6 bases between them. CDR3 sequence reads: CAWRWSSGNTIYF. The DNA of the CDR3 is TGTGCCTGGAGGTGGAGCTCTGGAAACACCATATATTTT.

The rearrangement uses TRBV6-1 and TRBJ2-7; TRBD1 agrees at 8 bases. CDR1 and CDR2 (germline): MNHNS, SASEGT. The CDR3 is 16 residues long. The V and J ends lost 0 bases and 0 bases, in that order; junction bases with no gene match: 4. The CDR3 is CASSEAGTGSSYEQYF. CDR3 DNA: TGTGCCAGCAGTGAAGCCGGGACAGGCAGCTCCTACGAGCAGTACTTC.

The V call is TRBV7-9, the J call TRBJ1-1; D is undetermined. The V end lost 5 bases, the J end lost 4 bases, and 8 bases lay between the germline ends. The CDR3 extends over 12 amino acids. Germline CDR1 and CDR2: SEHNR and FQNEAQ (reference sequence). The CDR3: CASSRDITEAFF. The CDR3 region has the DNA TGTGCCAGCAGCCGGGATATCACTGAAGCTTTCTTT.

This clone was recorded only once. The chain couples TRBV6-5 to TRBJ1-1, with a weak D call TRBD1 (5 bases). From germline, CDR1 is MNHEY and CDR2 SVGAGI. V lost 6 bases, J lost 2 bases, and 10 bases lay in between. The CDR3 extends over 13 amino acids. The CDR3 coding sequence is TGTGCCAGCAGATGGACACTTAACACTGAAGCTTTCTTT. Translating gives CASRWTLNTEAFF.

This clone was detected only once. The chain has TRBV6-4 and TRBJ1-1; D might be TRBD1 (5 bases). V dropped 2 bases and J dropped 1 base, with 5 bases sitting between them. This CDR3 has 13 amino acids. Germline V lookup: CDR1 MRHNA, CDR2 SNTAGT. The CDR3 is CASSDGANTEAFF. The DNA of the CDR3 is TGTGCCAGCAGTGACGGGGCGAACACTGAAGCTTTCTTT.

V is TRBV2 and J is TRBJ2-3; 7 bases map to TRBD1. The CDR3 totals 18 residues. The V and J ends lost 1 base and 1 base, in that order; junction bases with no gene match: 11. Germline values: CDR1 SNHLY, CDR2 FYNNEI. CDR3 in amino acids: CASSEGVVSGGGTDTQYF. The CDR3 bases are TGTGCCAGCAGTGAAGGGGTGGTATCAGGGGGTGGCACAGATACGCAGTATTTT.

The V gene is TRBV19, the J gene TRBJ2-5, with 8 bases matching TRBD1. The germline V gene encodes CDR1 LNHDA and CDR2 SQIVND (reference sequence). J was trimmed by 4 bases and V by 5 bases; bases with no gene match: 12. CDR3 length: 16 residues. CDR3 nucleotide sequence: TGTGCCAGTAGTTCGAGGACAGGGCCGACCCGAGAGACCCAGTACTTC. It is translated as CASSSRTGPTRETQYF.

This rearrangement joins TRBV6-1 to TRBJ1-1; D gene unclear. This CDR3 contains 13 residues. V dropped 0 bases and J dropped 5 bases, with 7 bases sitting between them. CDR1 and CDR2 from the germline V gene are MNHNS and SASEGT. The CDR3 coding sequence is TGTGCCAGCAGTGAAGCGGGGAGTACTGAAGCTTTCTTT. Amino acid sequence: CASSEAGSTEAFF.

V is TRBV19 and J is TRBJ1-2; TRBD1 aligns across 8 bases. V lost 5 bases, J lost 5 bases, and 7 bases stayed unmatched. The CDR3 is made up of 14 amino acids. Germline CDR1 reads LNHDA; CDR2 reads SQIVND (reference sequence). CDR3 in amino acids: CASSFRDRSYGYTF. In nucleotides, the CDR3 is TGTGCCAGTAGTTTCCGGGACAGGTCTTATGGCTACACCTTC.

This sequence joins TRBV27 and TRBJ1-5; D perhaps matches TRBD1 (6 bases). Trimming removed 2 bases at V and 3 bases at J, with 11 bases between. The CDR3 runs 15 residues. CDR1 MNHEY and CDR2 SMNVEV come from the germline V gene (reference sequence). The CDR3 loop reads CASSLAGTFNQPQHF. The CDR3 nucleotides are TGTGCCAGCAGTTTAGCTGGGACATTCAATCAGCCCCAGCATTTT.

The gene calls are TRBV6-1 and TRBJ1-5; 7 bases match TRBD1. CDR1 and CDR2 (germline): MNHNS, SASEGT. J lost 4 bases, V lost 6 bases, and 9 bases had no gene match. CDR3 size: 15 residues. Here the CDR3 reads CASRAETGSNQPQHF. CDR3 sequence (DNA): TGTGCCAGCAGGGCGGAGACAGGGAGTAATCAGCCCCAGCATTTT.

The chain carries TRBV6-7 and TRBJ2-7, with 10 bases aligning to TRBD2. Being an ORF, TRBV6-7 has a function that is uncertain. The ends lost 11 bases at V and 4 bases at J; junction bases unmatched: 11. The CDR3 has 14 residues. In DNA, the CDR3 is TGTGCCGGCCCCATCGCTAGCGGGAGTTACGAGCAGTACTTC. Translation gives CAGPIASGSYEQYF.

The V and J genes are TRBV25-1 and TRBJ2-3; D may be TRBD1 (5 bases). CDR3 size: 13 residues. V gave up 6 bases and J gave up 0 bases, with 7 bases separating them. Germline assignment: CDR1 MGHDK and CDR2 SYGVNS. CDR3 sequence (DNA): TGTGCCAGCAGGGGGCTTAGCACAGATACGCAGTATTTT. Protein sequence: CASRGLSTDTQYF.

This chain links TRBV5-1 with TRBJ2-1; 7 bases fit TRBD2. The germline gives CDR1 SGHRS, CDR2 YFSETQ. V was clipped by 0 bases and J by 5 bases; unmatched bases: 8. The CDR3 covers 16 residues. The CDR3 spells CASSLVGASGHNEQFF. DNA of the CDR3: TGCGCCAGCAGCTTGGTCGGTGCTAGCGGCCACAATGAGCAGTTCTTC.

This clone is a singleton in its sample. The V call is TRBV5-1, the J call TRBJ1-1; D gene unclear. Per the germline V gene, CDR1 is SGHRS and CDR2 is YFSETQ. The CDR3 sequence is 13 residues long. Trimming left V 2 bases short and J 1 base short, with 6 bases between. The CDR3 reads CASSFQANTEAFF. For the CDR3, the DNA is TGCGCCAGCAGCTTTCAGGCGAACACTGAAGCTTTCTTT.

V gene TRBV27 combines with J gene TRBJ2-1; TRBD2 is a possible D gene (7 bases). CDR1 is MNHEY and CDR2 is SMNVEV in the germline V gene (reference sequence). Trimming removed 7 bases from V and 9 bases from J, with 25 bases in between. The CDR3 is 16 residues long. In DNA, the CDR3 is TGTGCCAGCAAGGGGGGGAGTCCTTCCCGATTAGGTGAGCAGTTCTTC. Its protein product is CASKGGSPSRLGEQFF.

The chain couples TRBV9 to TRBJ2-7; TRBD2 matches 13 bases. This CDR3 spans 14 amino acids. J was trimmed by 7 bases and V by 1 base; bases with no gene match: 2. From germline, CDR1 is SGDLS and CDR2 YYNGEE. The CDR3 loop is CASSVTGLAGEQYF. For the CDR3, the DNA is TGTGCCAGCAGCGTAACGGGACTAGCGGGAGAGCAGTACTTC.

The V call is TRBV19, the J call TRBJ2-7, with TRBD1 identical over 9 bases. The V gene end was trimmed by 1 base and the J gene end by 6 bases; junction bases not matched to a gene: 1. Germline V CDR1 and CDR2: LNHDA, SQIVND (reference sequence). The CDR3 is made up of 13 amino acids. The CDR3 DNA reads TGTGCCAGTAGTATAGCGACAGGGGGCGAGCAGTACTTC. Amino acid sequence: CASSIATGGEQYF.

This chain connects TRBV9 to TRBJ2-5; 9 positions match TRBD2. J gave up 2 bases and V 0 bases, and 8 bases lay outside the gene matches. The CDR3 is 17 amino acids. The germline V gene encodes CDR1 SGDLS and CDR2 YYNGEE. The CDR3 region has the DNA TGTGCCAGCAGCGTAGAGTCCCTGACTAGCGGACAAGAGACCCAGTACTTC. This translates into CASSVESLTSGQETQYF.

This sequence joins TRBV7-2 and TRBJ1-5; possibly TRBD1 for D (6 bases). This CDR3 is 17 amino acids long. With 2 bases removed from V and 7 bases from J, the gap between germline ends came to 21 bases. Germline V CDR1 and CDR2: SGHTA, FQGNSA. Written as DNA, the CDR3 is TGTGCCAGCAGCTTAAAGGTCGGAGGTGGGGGCAGGCAGCCCCAGCATTTT. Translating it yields CASSLKVGGGGRQPQHF.

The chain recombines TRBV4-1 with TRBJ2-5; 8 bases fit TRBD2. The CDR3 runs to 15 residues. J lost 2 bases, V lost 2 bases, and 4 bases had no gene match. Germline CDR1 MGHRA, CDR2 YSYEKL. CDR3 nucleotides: TGCGCCAGCAGCCAATCGACTAGCGTGCAAGAGACCCAGTACTTC. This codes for CASSQSTSVQETQYF.

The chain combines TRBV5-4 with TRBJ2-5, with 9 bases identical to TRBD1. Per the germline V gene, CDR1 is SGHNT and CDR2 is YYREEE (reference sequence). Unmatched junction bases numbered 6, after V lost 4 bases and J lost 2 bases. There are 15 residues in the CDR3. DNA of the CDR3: TGTGCCAGCAGCCCCTACAGGGGGCGGCAAGAGACCCAGTACTTC. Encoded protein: CASSPYRGRQETQYF.

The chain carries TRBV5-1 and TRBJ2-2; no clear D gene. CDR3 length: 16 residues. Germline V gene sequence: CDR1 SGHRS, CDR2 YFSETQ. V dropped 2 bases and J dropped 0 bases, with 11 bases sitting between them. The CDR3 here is CASSLVLGANTGELFF. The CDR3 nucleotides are TGCGCCAGCAGCTTAGTTTTGGGCGCGAACACCGGGGAGCTGTTTTTT.

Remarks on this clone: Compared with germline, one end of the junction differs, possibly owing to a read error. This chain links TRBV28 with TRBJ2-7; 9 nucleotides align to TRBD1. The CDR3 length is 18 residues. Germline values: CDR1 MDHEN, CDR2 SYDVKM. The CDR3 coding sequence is TGTACCAGCATTAACATCGGCGTTCGACAGGGGGGCTCCTACGAGCAGTACTTC. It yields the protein CTSINIGVRQGGSYEQYF.

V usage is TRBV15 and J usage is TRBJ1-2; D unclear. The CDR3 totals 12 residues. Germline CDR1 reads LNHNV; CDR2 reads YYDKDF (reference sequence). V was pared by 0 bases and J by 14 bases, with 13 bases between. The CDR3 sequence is CATSRDPEAPTF. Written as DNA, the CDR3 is TGTGCCACCAGCAGAGACCCGGAGGCCCCAACCTTC.

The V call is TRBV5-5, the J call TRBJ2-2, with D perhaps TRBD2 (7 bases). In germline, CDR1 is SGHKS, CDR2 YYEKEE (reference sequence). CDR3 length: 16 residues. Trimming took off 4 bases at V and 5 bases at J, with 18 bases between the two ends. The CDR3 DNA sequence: TGTGCCAGCAGCCTGGGAGGGGGGGTAGGAACCGGGGAGCTGTTTTTT. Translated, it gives CASSLGGGVGTGELFF.

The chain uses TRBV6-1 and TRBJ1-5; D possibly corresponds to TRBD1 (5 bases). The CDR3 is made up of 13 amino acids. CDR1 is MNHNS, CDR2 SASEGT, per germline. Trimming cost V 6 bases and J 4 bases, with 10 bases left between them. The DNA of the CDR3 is TGTGCCAGCAGCGAGACAGTTAATCAGCCCCAGCATTTT. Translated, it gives CASSETVNQPQHF.

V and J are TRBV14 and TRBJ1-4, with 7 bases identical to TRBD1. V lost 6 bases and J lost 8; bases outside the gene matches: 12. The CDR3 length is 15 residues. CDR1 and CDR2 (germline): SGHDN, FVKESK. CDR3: CASSGTASSTEKLFF. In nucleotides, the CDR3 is TGTGCCAGCAGTGGGACAGCTTCATCCACGGAAAAACTGTTTTTT.

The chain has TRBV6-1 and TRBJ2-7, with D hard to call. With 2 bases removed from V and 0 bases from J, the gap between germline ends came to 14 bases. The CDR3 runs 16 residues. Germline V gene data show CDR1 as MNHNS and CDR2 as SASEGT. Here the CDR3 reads CASSEKRRSASYEQYF. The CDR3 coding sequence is TGTGCCAGCAGTGAAAAACGGCGGAGCGCCTCCTACGAGCAGTACTTC.